Described below is a single TCR beta chain sequence and its context. This specimen comes from a study of T cell responses to AZD1222 COVID-19 vaccine. The data were produced by immunoSEQ multiplex PCR, yet TCRdb's version contains in-frame clones alone and is incomplete. The sample shows roughly 140,000 clones, roughly 89% of them seen only once. Germline-derived CDR1 and CDR2 are SGDLS and YYNGEE. After removal of 5 bases from V and 1 base from J, the junction contained 5 bases not matched to a gene. The CDR3 spans 14 residues. The sample was peripheral blood, taken on day 0 of AZD1222 vaccination. The chain employs TRBV9 and TRBJ1-1; 7 bases are shared with TRBD1. The TCR sequence derives from an adult in good health. The CDR3 loop is CASRAGGSNTEAFF. CDR3 nucleotides: TGTGCCAGCAGGGCAGGGGGGTCGAACACTGAAGCTTTCTTT.